This passage covers 11 T cell receptor beta chains from one sample sequenced in a study of response to subunit inactivated influenza vaccine. TCRdb used MiXCR to reprocess the RT-PCR reads, holding one entry per CDR3 protein. The sample contains approximately 170,000 distinct CDR3 sequences, approximately 12% of which appear only once. The same data also contributed to another study, on T cells expressing NK-cell markers. From that paper: UMIs accompanied the 5'RACE template switching by which TCR beta cDNA was made.

The specimen was CD8+ T cells sorted from PBMCs, collected 12 days after vaccination. These TCRs come from a man over 45 who received an inactivated influenza vaccine.

CDR3 in DNA: TGCAGTGCTAGAGATTGGGGGGATACGCAGTATTTT. Amino acids: CSARDWGDTQYF. This chain joins TRBV20-1 and TRBJ2-3, with D possibly called TRBD1 or TRBD2 (5 bases each). V was clipped by 0 bases and J by 6 bases, with 7 bases between them. The CDR3 consists of 12 residues. Germline V CDR1 and CDR2: DFQATT, SNEGSKA (reference sequence).

This clonotype was found a few times. This chain joins TRBV5-1 and TRBJ2-7; 8 bases line up with TRBD1. The CDR3 loop spans 14 amino acids. V was clipped by 4 bases and J by 5 bases; unmatched bases: 8. Looked up from germline, CDR1 is SGHRS and CDR2 is YFSETQ. CDR3 loop: CASSKGQEINEQYF. CDR3 nucleotide sequence: TGCGCCAGCAGCAAGGGACAGGAAATCAACGAGCAGTACTTC.

This sequence joins TRBV7-8 and TRBJ2-1; 9 bases map to TRBD2. J was trimmed by 1 base and V by 2 bases; bases with no gene match: 9. The CDR3 runs to 18 residues. Germline CDR1 is SGHVS and CDR2 is FQNEAQ. The CDR3 loop reads CASSLPRELAGSYNEQFF. CDR3 DNA: TGTGCCAGCAGCTTACCACGGGAACTAGCGGGTTCCTACAATGAGCAGTTCTTC.

In its sample, this clonotype was seen many times. The chain has TRBV10-3 and TRBJ2-7, with D tentatively TRBD1 or TRBD2 (5 bases each). The CDR3 is made up of 15 amino acids. The V end was cut by 0 bases, the J end by 2 bases, with 11 bases between. Looked up from germline, CDR1 is ENHRY and CDR2 is SYGVKD. CDR3 nucleotide sequence: TGTGCCATCAGTGAGTCAGGGGACGTAACCTACGAGCAGTACTTC. The encoded protein is CAISESGDVTYEQYF.

The rearrangement links TRBV11-2 to TRBJ2-5; tentatively, D is TRBD2 (7 bases). Trimming removed 2 bases from V and 7 bases from J, with 17 bases in between. CDR1 is SGHAT, CDR2 FQNNGV, per germline. The CDR3 runs 15 residues. The CDR3 loop is CASSLFSTGLGTQYF. CDR3 nucleotides: TGTGCCAGCAGCTTATTTTCGACAGGACTAGGGACCCAGTACTTC.

This clonotype was detected many times. The chain combines TRBV5-1 with TRBJ1-4; D gene unclear. The CDR3 extends over 16 amino acids. CDR1 and CDR2 (germline): SGHRS, YFSETQ. Trimming shortened V by 0 bases and J by 0 bases, and 9 bases separated the two germline ends. CDR3 region: CASSLEPAATNEKLFF. The CDR3 DNA is TGCGCCAGCAGCTTGGAGCCGGCAGCAACTAATGAAAAACTGTTTTTT. Together with reference TRBV5-1 and TRBJ1-4, the CDR3 gives the full variable domain: KAGVTQTPRYLIKTRGQQVTLSCSPISGHRSVSWYQQTPGQGLQFLFEYFSETQRNKGNFPGRFSGRQFSNSRSEMNVSTLELGDSALYLCASSLEPAATNEKLFFGSGTQLSVL.

This clonotype was counted ten times or more. The chain is built from TRBV29-1 and TRBJ2-7, with D perhaps matching TRBD1 or TRBD2 (6 bases each). CDR3 length equals 12 residues. The germline V gene encodes CDR1 SQVTM and CDR2 ANQGSEA. V lost 5 bases to trimming and J lost 3 bases, with 11 bases between them. This CDR3 is CSVLGGSYEQYF. The CDR3 DNA sequence: TGCAGCGTTCTCGGGGGCAGCTACGAGCAGTACTTC.

The chain uses TRBV7-6 and TRBJ2-1, with D hard to call. Germline CDR1 is SGHVS and CDR2 is FNYEAQ. The CDR3 is made up of 12 amino acids. The V end lost 2 bases, the J end lost 4 bases, and 3 bases lay between the germline ends. The CDR3 DNA sequence: TGTGCCAGCAGCTTACAGTACAATGAGCAGTTCTTC. This encodes CASSLQYNEQFF.

The chain links TRBV11-2 to TRBJ2-1; 12 bases agree with TRBD2. This CDR3 has 15 residues. Germline assignment: CDR1 SGHAT and CDR2 FQNNGV. V dropped 6 bases and J dropped 7; count of bases not matched to a gene: 7. CDR3 sequence reads: CASRFGLAGKNEQFF. The DNA for the CDR3 is TGTGCCAGCAGGTTCGGACTAGCGGGGAAAAATGAGCAGTTCTTC.

The chain links TRBV20-1 to TRBJ2-1; TRBD1 matches at 8 bases. Germline CDR1 reads DFQATT; CDR2 reads SNEGSKA (reference sequence). The CDR3 has 15 residues. Trimming cost V 2 bases and J 8 bases; bases outside gene matches: 11. The CDR3 DNA reads as TGCAGTGCTAGATTCACAGGGGCAGGGGGCTATGAGCAGTTCTTC. Translation gives CSARFTGAGGYEQFF.

This clonotype was seen a handful of times. V is TRBV12-3 or TRBV12-4 and J is TRBJ1-2; 7 bases map to TRBD1. CDR3 length: 13 residues. V lost 1 base to trimming and J lost 8 bases; unmatched junction nucleotides: 4. The CDR3 bases are TGTGCCAGCAGTTTAGGCAGGGGGTACGGCTACACCTTC. Encoded protein: CASSLGRGYGYTF.